Below, 20 T cell receptor beta chains from the same sample are listed, as sequenced in a study of cytomegalovirus exposure and HLA in healthy donors. Sequencing used immunoSEQ multiplex PCR; TCRdb keeps in-frame clones, though not all of them. The table shows some 150,000 clones, with 85% to 90% occurring only once. What was sequenced was PBMCs. The receptors derive from a woman in her late teens or twenties in good health and CMV-seropositive.

V usage is TRBV7-3 and J usage is TRBJ2-2; D not resolved. V was clipped by 6 bases and J by 6 bases, with 11 bases between them. CDR1 and CDR2 (germline): SGHTA, FQGTGA. The CDR3 is made up of 13 amino acids. CDR3 sequence (DNA): TGTGCCAGCAGAGAAACTGTGGCCGGGGAGCTGTTTTTT. This codes for CASRETVAGELFF.

This clone was picked up a small number of times. The CDR3 here is CASSGLAGNEQYF. DNA of the CDR3: TGTGCCAGCAGTGGACTAGCGGGAAACGAGCAGTACTTC. V gene TRBV6-5 combines with J gene TRBJ2-7; 12 bases agree with TRBD2. CDR1 is MNHEY, CDR2 SVGAGI, per germline. J lost 5 bases, V lost 5 bases, and 1 base had no gene match. The CDR3 covers 13 residues.

The chain joins TRBV6-4 to TRBJ2-1; D is perhaps TRBD2 (5 bases). The CDR3 spans 14 residues. Germline V gene lookup returns CDR1 MRHNA and CDR2 SNTAGT. V was pared by 6 bases and J by 6 bases, with 15 bases between. For the CDR3, the DNA is TGTGCCAGCAGCAAGGAGCCGGCGGGCAATGAGCAGTTCTTC. Amino acid sequence: CASSKEPAGNEQFF.

This chain links TRBV2 with TRBJ1-4; a possible D gene is TRBD1 (6 bases). Per germline, CDR1 SNHLY and CDR2 FYNNEI. V lost 1 base and J lost 5, with 11 bases in between. There are 15 residues in the CDR3. CDR3 nucleotide sequence: TGTGCCAGCAGTGAAGAACAGGGAGGGAATGAAAAACTGTTTTTT. Its protein is CASSEEQGGNEKLFF.

This chain connects TRBV5-1 to TRBJ2-1; 13 bases map to TRBD2. The CDR3 contains 20 residues. Germline V lookup: CDR1 SGHRS, CDR2 YFSETQ. V lost 4 bases and J lost 0; bases outside the gene matches: 13. The CDR3 sequence: CASSVVLAGGPTSSYNEQFF. CDR3 bases: TGCGCCAGCAGCGTTGTACTAGCGGGAGGGCCTACGAGCTCCTACAATGAGCAGTTCTTC. Filled out from reference TRBV5-1 and TRBJ2-1, the complete variable domain reads KAGVTQTPRYLIKTRGQQVTLSCSPISGHRSVSWYQQTPGQGLQFLFEYFSETQRNKGNFPGRFSGRQFSNSRSEMNVSTLELGDSALYLCASSVVLAGGPTSSYNEQFFGPGTRLTVL.

The gene calls are TRBV5-4 and TRBJ2-1; 8 bases align to TRBD2. The V segment lost 4 bases and the J segment 4 bases; nucleotides outside the gene matches: 7. The CDR3 extends over 15 amino acids. Germline V gives CDR1 SGHNT, CDR2 YYREEE (reference sequence). CDR3 sequence: CASSPPAGAYNEQFF. Written as DNA, the CDR3 is TGTGCCAGCAGCCCCCCAGCGGGAGCTTACAATGAGCAGTTCTTC.

The chain recombines TRBV15 with TRBJ1-4; 7 nucleotides agree with TRBD1. The germline gives CDR1 LNHNV, CDR2 YYDKDF (reference sequence). This CDR3 is built from 15 residues. Trimming at V came to 1 base and at J to 7 bases, leaving 6 bases not matched to a gene. The CDR3 protein is CATSRAGTVGEKLFF. CDR3 bases: TGTGCCACCAGCAGAGCCGGGACAGTAGGTGAAAAACTGTTTTTT. The whole variable domain, filled in from reference TRBV15 and TRBJ1-4, reads DAMVIQNPRYQVTQFGKPVTLSCSQTLNHNVMYWYQQKSSQAPKLLFHYYDKDFNNEADTPDNFQSRRPNTSFCFLDIRSPGLGDTAMYLCATSRAGTVGEKLFFGSGTQLSVL.

This sequence joins TRBV18 and TRBJ1-1; TRBD1 matches 9 bases. J was trimmed by 1 base and V by 2 bases; bases with no gene match: 5. The CDR3 consists of 16 residues. The germline V gene has CDR1 KGHSH and CDR2 LQKENI. The CDR3 is CASSPDRGAKNTEAFF. As DNA, the CDR3 is TGTGCCAGCTCACCAGACAGGGGGGCTAAGAACACTGAAGCTTTCTTT.

This clone was detected only once. The chain has TRBV6-5 and TRBJ2-1; 11 positions agree with TRBD2. This CDR3 contains 13 residues. The germline V gene has CDR1 MNHEY and CDR2 SVGAGI. Unmatched junction bases numbered 3, after V lost 2 bases and J lost 12 bases. The CDR3 loop reads CASSYRGLAAQFF. In DNA form, the CDR3 reads TGTGCCAGCAGTTACCGGGGACTAGCGGCGCAGTTCTTC.

This clone came up once. The J gene is TRBJ2-3, the V gene TRBV9, with 9 nucleotides matching TRBD1. Looked up from germline, CDR1 is SGDLS and CDR2 is YYNGEE. The junction had 11 bases not matched to a gene; V was cut back by 3 bases and J by 0 bases. This CDR3 has 18 amino acids. Here the CDR3 reads CASSEGPGTGTSTDTQYF. The CDR3 nucleotides read TGTGCCAGCAGCGAGGGCCCCGGGACAGGGACGAGCACAGATACGCAGTATTTT.

J is TRBJ2-5 and V is TRBV30, with D perhaps TRBD1 (5 bases). The germline V and J ends were trimmed by 0 bases and 5 bases, with 13 bases remaining between them. Germline V lookup: CDR1 GTSNPN, CDR2 SVGIG (reference sequence). This CDR3 comprises 14 residues. The CDR3 here is CAWSVRAGWETQYF. CDR3 in DNA: TGTGCCTGGAGTGTCAGGGCAGGTTGGGAGACCCAGTACTTC.

Comments on this clone: One junction end does not reproduce the germline sequence, and a read error may be involved. This chain connects TRBV4-2 to TRBJ1-2; maybe TRBD1 (6 bases). This CDR3 region has 15 residues. Germline V lookup: CDR1 LGHNA, CDR2 YNFKEQ. CDR3 DNA sequence: TGTGCCAGCAGCGAAGAACTGACAGGAAACTATGGCTACACCTTC. Protein product: CASSEELTGNYGYTF.

This clone was observed once. This chain joins TRBV4-2 and TRBJ1-5, with D possibly being TRBD1 (6 bases). This CDR3 is built from 15 residues. Trimming left V 0 bases short and J 2 bases short, with 8 bases between. CDR1 is LGHNA, CDR2 YNFKEQ, per germline. CDR3 in DNA: TGTGCCAGCAGCCAAGATGCAGGGGGCAATCAGCCCCAGCATTTT. This translates into CASSQDAGGNQPQHF.

This clone was seen once. V is TRBV5-1 and J is TRBJ1-1; 9 bases agree with TRBD1. Unmatched junction bases numbered 4, after V lost 3 bases and J lost 1 base. CDR3 size: 15 residues. Per germline, CDR1 SGHRS and CDR2 YFSETQ. The CDR3 spells CASSWGTGSNTEAFF. The CDR3 DNA sequence: TGCGCCAGCAGCTGGGGGACAGGGTCGAACACTGAAGCTTTCTTT.

This chain uses TRBV30 with TRBJ1-3; no clear D gene. Germline lookup yields CDR1 GTSNPN and CDR2 SVGIG (reference sequence). This CDR3 has 13 residues. Trimming took off 1 base at V and 2 bases at J, with 6 bases between the two ends. Here the CDR3 DNA reads TGTGCCTGGAGTGGGAGGGCTGGAAACACCATATATTTT. This codes for CAWSGRAGNTIYF.

This clone was recorded once. J is TRBJ2-3 and V is TRBV6-5, with D unclear. The germline gives CDR1 MNHEY, CDR2 SVGAGI. The length of the CDR3 is 13 residues. Trimming stripped 2 bases from V and 8 bases from J, with 11 bases between. Here the CDR3 reads CASSYENRGTQYF. The CDR3, as DNA: TGTGCCAGCAGTTACGAAAATCGAGGTACGCAGTATTTT.

The V gene is TRBV29-1, the J gene TRBJ1-3; the D is unclear. Germline V lookup: CDR1 SQVTM, CDR2 ANQGSEA. V was trimmed by 5 bases and J by 0 bases, leaving 8 bases between them. The CDR3 is 13 residues long. CDR3: CSVLSYSGNTIYF. The CDR3 DNA is TGCAGCGTTCTGAGCTACTCTGGAAACACCATATATTTT.

This chain uses TRBV28 with TRBJ2-2; 9 positions match TRBD2. Trimming removed 7 bases from V and 4 bases from J; junction bases left unmatched: 4. Germline-derived CDR1 and CDR2 are MDHEN and SYDVKM. The CDR3 covers 14 residues. CDR3 residues: CASITSGPTGELFF. The CDR3 DNA sequence: TGTGCCAGCATCACTAGCGGGCCCACCGGGGAGCTGTTTTTT.

This clone appeared once. V and J are TRBV4-3 and TRBJ1-5, with 7 positions matching TRBD1. The germline CDR1 and CDR2 sequences are LGHNA and YSLEER. This CDR3 is 16 amino acids long. Trimming cost V 0 bases and J 3 bases; bases outside gene matches: 5. This CDR3 reads CASSQERGGDNQPQHF. As DNA, the CDR3 is TGCGCCAGCAGCCAAGAACGAGGGGGCGACAATCAGCCCCAGCATTTT.

The chain combines TRBV2 with TRBJ2-3; 8 nucleotides match TRBD2. Trimming took 6 bases from V and 5 from J; bases not matched to a gene: 10. CDR3 length: 15 residues. Looked up from germline, CDR1 is SNHLY and CDR2 is FYNNEI. CDR3 region: CASREREGGGDTQYF. CDR3 coding DNA: TGTGCCAGCAGGGAACGGGAGGGCGGGGGAGATACGCAGTATTTT.